The T cell receptor beta chain under discussion was sequenced for a study of siplizumab effects on memory and regulatory T cells. General study points: Proliferating Tregs in siplizumab cultures were never verified as suppressive.

As regards this clone: What it recognizes is unknown.

Profiling relied on immunoSEQ multiplex PCR, and the TCRdb table lists in-frame clones only, not all of them. Here the sample spans about 87,000 clones, just under 90% being singletons. Sequencing was done on a sample of CD4+ T cells sorted from blood. This receptor was taken from a human donor in good health.

The CDR3 DNA is TGTGCCAGCCCCCCGACTCCGGGAGGAGGTACAGATACGCAGTATTTT. Protein sequence: CASPPTPGGGTDTQYF. The chain carries TRBV28 and TRBJ2-3; TRBD2 agrees at 7 bases. The germline V gene has CDR1 MDHEN and CDR2 SYDVKM. The ends lost 8 bases at V and 3 bases at J; junction bases unmatched: 14. The CDR3 is 16 residues long.